This TCR beta chain was obtained from a study of cytomegalovirus exposure and HLA in healthy donors (dated by TCRdb to about 2017). Regarding the research as a whole: A later analysis indicated that the 130 or so validation repertoires were generated on the platform also employed for the approximately 700 repertoires of the first cohort. The aim of the study was to test whether cataloging public T cell receptors could identify signatures of past pathogen exposure. Besides the first cohort of approximately 670 subjects, a separate validation cohort made up of some 110 different subjects was used. The study combined high-throughput TCR immunosequencing, statistical association of individual TCRs with disease status, and machine learning to predict cytomegalovirus infection status.

On this clone: No cognate antigen has been identified for it. Base qualities are not at hand, and no much larger clone is one base apart.

The junction shows trimming of 1 base on V and 0 bases on J, plus 8 bases between the germline ends. Taken from the germline V gene, the CDR1 and CDR2 loops are SGHDT and YYEEEE. CDR3 length: 14 amino acids, cysteine to phenylalanine. Only the CDR3 part of the read is kept: 42 bases, read in frame from the first base. The study at large found these results: A later analysis lacked HLA typing for the validation cohort, so it scored co-occurrence in that cohort across all 110 or so repertoires. Three of the identified cytomegalovirus-associated TCR beta chains were confirmed in vitro to be specific for cytomegalovirus antigens. The classifier was reported to diagnose cytomegalovirus status with high specificity and sensitivity in both the original cohort and the validation cohort. Across donors, most TCR sequences were observed very rarely, whereas some public TCRs were present in many individuals. A total of fewer than 200 TCR beta chains were listed by the study as associated with cytomegalovirus. According to the authors, the approach could potentially be generalized to other disease states and immunological phenotypes. Of the cluster scores, roughly 93% were above 0 in a later analysis, which found that TCRs clustered in the first cohort also tended to co-occur in the approximately 120 validation repertoires.

The donors were included in the validation cohort of some 120 subjects, a group kept apart from the roughly 730-subject first cohort. The method was the immunoSEQ multiplex PCR assay. Processing in the source paper ran as follows. A statistical classification framework was developed to diagnose cytomegalovirus status using the catalog of TCR beta chain sequences. Held by TCRdb, this immuneACCESS table contains in-frame sequences only and omits some clones. Under half of the omission traces to an unresolved V gene where checked; the cause of the rest is unknown. V and J calls and clone size are as listed in that table; D and trimming were resolved from the DNA. The sample table holds roughly 62,000 clones, of which about 94% were seen once. The ten largest clonotypes hold roughly 2.4% of the sample.

The chain joins TRBV5-6 to TRBJ2-7; a confident D gene designation cannot be given. This sequence was found in a man aged 18 to 35 in good health and CMV-seronegative. Sequences were obtained from PBMCs. The sequence in DNA is TGTGCCAGCAGCTTGACCGGGTTCTCCTACGAGCAGTACTTC. Translated, this is CASSLTGFSYEQYF. The variable domain in full, with residues beyond the CDR3 obtained from the reference TRBV5-6 and TRBJ2-7 genes, is DAGVTQSPTHLIKTRGQQVTLRCSPKSGHDTVSWYQQALGQGPQFIFQYYEEEERQRGNFPDRFSGHQFPNYSSELNVNALLLGDSALYLCASSLTGFSYEQYFGPGTRLTVT.